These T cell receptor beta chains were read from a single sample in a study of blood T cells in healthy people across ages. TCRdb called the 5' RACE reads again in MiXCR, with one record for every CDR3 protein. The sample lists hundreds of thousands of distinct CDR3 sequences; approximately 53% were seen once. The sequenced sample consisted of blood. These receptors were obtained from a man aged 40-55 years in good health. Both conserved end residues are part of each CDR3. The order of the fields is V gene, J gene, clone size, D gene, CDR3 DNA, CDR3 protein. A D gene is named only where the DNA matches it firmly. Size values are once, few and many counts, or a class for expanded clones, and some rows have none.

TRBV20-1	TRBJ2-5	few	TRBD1	TGCAGTGCTGGTAAATTACAGGGGCACCAAGAGACCCAGTACTTC	CSAGKLQGHQETQYF
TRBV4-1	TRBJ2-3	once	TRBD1	TGCGCCAGCAGCCAACCTCACAGGGGAGATACGCAGTATTTT	CASSQPHRGDTQYF
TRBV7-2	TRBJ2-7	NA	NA	TGTGCCAGCAGCCCAAGCCGGCAGGGGACCCTCACCTACGAGCAGTACTTC	CASSPSRQGTLTYEQYF
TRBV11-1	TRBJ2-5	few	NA	TGTGCCAGCAGCTTCTTACGCAACGCACAAGAGACCCAGTACTTC	CASSFLRNAQETQYF
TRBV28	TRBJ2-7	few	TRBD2	TGTGCCAGCAGTGGGCTCTCCGGGACTAGCGGGATTGTCTACGAGCAGTACTTC	CASSGLSGTSGIVYEQYF
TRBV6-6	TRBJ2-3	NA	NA	TGTGCCAGCAGCATCGATGCAGATACGCAGTATTTT	CASSIDADTQYF
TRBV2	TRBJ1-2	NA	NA	TGTGCCAGCAGTTTCGGGGCTTCCTATGGCTACACCTTC	CASSFGASYGYTF
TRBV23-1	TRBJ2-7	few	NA	TGCGCCAGCAAACAGGGAAACGAGCAGTACTTC	CASKQGNEQYF
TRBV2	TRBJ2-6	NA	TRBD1	TGTGCCAGCGGGACAGGGGCTTCCTCTGGGGCCAACGTCCTGACTTTC	CASGTGASSGANVLTF
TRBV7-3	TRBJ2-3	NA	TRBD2	TGTGCCAGCAGCTTAGGTTGCGGGGGGACAGATACGCAGTATTTT	CASSLGCGGTDTQYF
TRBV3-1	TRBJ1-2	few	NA	TGTGCCAGCAGCCAAGATATGGGACAAGCCTATGGCTACACCTTC	CASSQDMGQAYGYTF
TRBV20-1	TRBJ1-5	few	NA	TGCAGTGCTAGGGGACAAGAGCGCGGTCAGCCCCAGCATTTT	CSARGQERGQPQHF
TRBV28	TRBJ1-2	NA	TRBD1	TGTGCCAGCAGTTCGACCCGACAGGGGCCAAACTATGGCCACACCTTC	CASSSTRQGPNYGHTF
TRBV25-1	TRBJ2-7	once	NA	TGTGCCAGCAGCACGGGACGGACGTGGTCCTACGAGCAGTACTTC	CASSTGRTWSYEQYF
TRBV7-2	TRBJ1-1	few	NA	TGTGCCAGCAGCTTAGAGGGGGAGGTGCGAAAAGCTTTCTTT	CASSLEGEVRKAFF
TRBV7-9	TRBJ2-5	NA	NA	TGTGCCAGCAGCTTATCGGGACGCCCAGTTGAGGAGACCCAGTACTTC	CASSLSGRPVEETQYF
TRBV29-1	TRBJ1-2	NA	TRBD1	TGCAGCGTTTGGGGGACAGGGGCGCGGGATAACTATGGCTACACCTTC	CSVWGTGARDNYGYTF
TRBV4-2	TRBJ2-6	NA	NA	TGTGCCAGCAGCCAAGATGCTCAGGGGAGGGCTGGGGCCAACGTCCTGACTTTC	CASSQDAQGRAGANVLTF
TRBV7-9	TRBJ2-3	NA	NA	TGTGCCAGCAGACAGGGTGAAACAGATACGCAGTATTTT	CASRQGETDTQYF
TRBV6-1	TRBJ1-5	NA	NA	TGTGCCAGCAGTGAAGTTCGTCAGCCCCAGCATTTT	CASSEVRQPQHF
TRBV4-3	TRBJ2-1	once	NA	TGCGCCAGCAGCCACGGGCAGGCCTCCTACAATGAGCAGTTCTTC	CASSHGQASYNEQFF
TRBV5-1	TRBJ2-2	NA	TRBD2	TGCGCCAGCAGCTTGGCCTCAGGGACTAGCGGTACCGGGGAGCTGTTTTTT	CASSLASGTSGTGELFF
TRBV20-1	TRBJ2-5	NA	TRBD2	TGCAGTGCTAGGAGAGCGGGAGGGTCTGAGACCCAGTACTTC	CSARRAGGSETQYF
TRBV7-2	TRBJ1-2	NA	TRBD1	TGTGCCAGCAGCTTAGTATTTGGGTTTGGGACAGCCTATGGCTACACCTTC	CASSLVFGFGTAYGYTF
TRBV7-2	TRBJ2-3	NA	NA	TGTGCCAGCAGCTTAGTTGTGGGTCCAGATACGCAGTATTTT	CASSLVVGPDTQYF
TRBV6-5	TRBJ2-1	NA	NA	TGTGCCAGCAGACCCAACTCCAATGAGCAGTTCTTC	CASRPNSNEQFF
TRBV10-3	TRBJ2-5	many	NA	TGTGCCATCAGTGAAGGACCTAGGGAGACCCAGTACTTC	CAISEGPRETQYF
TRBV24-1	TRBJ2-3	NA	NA	TGTGCCACCAGTGATTTGTATCGTGATACGCAGTATTTT	CATSDLYRDTQYF
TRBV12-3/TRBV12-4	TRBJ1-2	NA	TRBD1	TGTGCCAGCAGTCGACAGGGAGATTCATATGGCTACACCTTC	CASSRQGDSYGYTF
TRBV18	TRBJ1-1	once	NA	TGTGCCAGCTCACCACAAAACAGCCGTAGACTTATTGGGGACACTGAAGCTTTCTTT	CASSPQNSRRLIGDTEAFF
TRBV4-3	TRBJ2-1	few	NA	TGCGCCAGCAGCCAAGACAGGTCCCGGAATGAGCAGTTCTTC	CASSQDRSRNEQFF
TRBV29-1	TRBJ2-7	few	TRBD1	TGCAGCGCCAGAACAGGGGTCGCTACCTACGAGCAGTACTTC	CSARTGVATYEQYF
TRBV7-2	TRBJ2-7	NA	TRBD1	TGTGCCAGCAGCTTAAGAGATAGAGGACAGGGGAGGTACGAGCAGTACTTC	CASSLRDRGQGRYEQYF
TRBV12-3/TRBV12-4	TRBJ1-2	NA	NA	TGTGCCAGCAGGGGGTCATCTTCATATGGCTACACCTTC	CASRGSSSYGYTF
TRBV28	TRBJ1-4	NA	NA	TGTGCCAGCCTTGGGGGTTCGTTAGAAAAACTGTTTTTT	CASLGGSLEKLFF
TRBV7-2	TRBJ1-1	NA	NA	TGTGCCAGCAGCTTAAGGTTAGGTCGGTACACTGAAGCTTTCTTT	CASSLRLGRYTEAFF
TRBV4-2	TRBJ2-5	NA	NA	TGTGCCAGCAGCCAAGTAGTAGGGGTCGGAGAGACCCAGTACTTC	CASSQVVGVGETQYF
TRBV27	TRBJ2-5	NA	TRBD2	TGTGCCAGCAGTGCCTCTAGCGGGAGTGTAGAGACCCAGTACTTC	CASSASSGSVETQYF
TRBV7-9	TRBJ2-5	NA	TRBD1	TGTGCCAGCAGCTTAGTGAGGTGGACAGGGCATACCGAAGAGACCCAGTACTTC	CASSLVRWTGHTEETQYF
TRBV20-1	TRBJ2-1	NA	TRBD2	TGCAGTGCTAGAAGGGCTAGCGGGGTCAATGAGCAGTTCTTC	CSARRASGVNEQFF
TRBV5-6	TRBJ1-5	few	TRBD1	TGTGCCAGCAGCTTGGGGACAGGGTACAATCAGCCCCAGCATTTT	CASSLGTGYNQPQHF
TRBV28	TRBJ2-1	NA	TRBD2	TGTGCCAGCAGTTATCGGGAGGGCCTGTCCTACAATGAGCAGTTCTTC	CASSYREGLSYNEQFF
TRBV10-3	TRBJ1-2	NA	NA	TGTGCCGGGTACCAACTCAACTATGGCTACACCTTC	CAGYQLNYGYTF